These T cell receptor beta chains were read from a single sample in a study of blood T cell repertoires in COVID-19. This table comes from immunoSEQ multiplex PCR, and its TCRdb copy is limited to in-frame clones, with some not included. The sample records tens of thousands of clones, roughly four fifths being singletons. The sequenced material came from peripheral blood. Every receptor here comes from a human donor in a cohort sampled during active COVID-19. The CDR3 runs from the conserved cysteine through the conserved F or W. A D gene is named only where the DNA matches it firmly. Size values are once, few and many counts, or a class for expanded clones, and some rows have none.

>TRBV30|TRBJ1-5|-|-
CAWRHPGGDQPQHF
TGTGCCTGGAGACATCCGGGGGGCGATCAGCCCCAGCATTTT
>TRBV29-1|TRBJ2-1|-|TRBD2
CSALAGSSYNEQFF
TGCAGCGCCCTAGCGGGGAGCTCCTACAATGAGCAGTTCTTC
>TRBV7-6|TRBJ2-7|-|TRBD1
CASSLAEGTGGYEQYF
TGTGCCAGCAGCTTAGCCGAGGGGACAGGGGGGTACGAGCAGTACTTC
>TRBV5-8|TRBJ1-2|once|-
CASRTQGYYGYTF
TGTGCCAGCAGAACCCAGGGTTACTATGGCTACACCTTC
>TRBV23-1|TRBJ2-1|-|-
CASSQSQGRESHTQFF
TGCGCCAGCAGTCAATCGCAGGGGCGCGAGTCCCACACGCAGTTCTTC
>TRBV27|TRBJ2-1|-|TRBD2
CASTRQAGELHNEQFF
TGTGCCAGCACTAGGCAAGCGGGGGAGTTACACAATGAGCAGTTCTTC
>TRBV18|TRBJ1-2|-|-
CASSPGGNYGYTF
TGTGCCAGCTCACCCGGGGGTAACTATGGCTACACCTTC
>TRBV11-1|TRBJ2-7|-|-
CASSHPTGVSYEQYF
TGTGCCAGCAGTCATCCGACAGGTGTCTCCTACGAGCAGTACTTC
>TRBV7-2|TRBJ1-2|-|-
CASSLVRGRGYTF
TGTGCCAGCAGCTTAGTAAGGGGTAGGGGCTACACCTTC
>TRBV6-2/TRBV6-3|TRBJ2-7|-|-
CASSPYWGGENEQYF
TGTGCCAGCAGTCCCTATTGGGGGGGCGAAAACGAGCAGTACTTC
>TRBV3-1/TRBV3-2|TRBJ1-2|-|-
CASSPPQGFGYTF
TGTGCCAGCAGCCCCCCTCAGGGATTTGGCTACACCTTC
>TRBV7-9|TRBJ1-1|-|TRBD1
CASRSGTAQEAFF
TGTGCCAGCAGATCCGGGACAGCCCAAGAAGCTTTCTTT
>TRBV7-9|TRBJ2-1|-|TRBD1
CASSSGTGHNEQFF
TGTGCCAGCAGCTCCGGGACAGGGCACAATGAGCAGTTCTTC
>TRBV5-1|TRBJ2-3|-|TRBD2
CASTPTSGTDTQYF
TGCGCCAGCACCCCGACTAGCGGCACAGATACGCAGTATTTT
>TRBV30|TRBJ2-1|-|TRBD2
CAWSVSRTSGRVREQFF
TGTGCCTGGAGTGTTAGTAGGACTAGCGGGAGGGTAAGGGAGCAGTTCTTC
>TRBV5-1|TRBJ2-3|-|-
CASSLTGTSTDTQYF
TGCGCCAGCAGCTTGACAGGTACTAGCACAGATACGCAGTATTTT
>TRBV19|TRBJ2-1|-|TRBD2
CASSPAGTSGGAPYNEQFF
TGTGCCAGTTCCCCCGCGGGGACTAGCGGGGGGGCCCCCTACAATGAGCAGTTCTTC
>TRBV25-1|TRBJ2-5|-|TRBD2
CASSEAPLAGASRTQYF
TGTGCCAGCAGTGAAGCGCCCCTAGCGGGGGCCTCGAGGACCCAGTACTTC
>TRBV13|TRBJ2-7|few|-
CASSLVTGRDFYEQYF
TGTGCCAGCAGCTTAGTTACAGGGCGTGACTTCTACGAGCAGTACTTC
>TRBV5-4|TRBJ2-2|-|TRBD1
CASRGQGIANTGELFF
TGTGCCAGCAGGGGACAGGGGATAGCGAACACCGGGGAGCTGTTTTTT
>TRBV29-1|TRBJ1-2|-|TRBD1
CSVDRQGAINYGYTF
TGCAGCGTAGATCGACAGGGGGCGATTAACTATGGCTACACCTTC
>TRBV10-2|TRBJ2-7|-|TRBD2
CASSGISAGGGSYEQYF
TGCGCCAGCAGCGGGATATCAGCGGGGGGAGGCTCGTACGAGCAGTACTTC
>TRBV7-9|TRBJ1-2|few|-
CASSLAGDGYTF
TGTGCCAGCAGCTTGGCTGGAGATGGCTACACCTTC
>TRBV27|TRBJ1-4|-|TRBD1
CASSVTGVRREKLFF
TGTGCCAGCAGTGTGACAGGGGTCCGCCGAGAAAAACTGTTTTTT
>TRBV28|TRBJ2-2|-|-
CASSLGRNTGELFF
TGTGCCAGCAGTTTAGGGAGGAACACCGGGGAGCTGTTTTTT
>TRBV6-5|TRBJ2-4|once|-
CASSYTVYSKNIQYF
TGTGCCAGCAGTTATACCGTCTACTCCAAAAACATTCAGTACTTC
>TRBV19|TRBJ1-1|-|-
CASSSGGDTEAFF
TGTGCCAGTAGTAGTGGGGGGGACACTGAAGCTTTCTTT
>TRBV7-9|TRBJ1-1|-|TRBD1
CASSKGTGRTEAFF
TGTGCCAGCAGTAAAGGGACAGGGAGGACTGAAGCTTTCTTT
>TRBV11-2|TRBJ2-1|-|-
CASSFSVTSLVREQFF
TGTGCCAGCAGCTTTTCCGTGACTAGTCTCGTTCGGGAGCAGTTCTTC
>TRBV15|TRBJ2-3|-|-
CATSSQLFNTDTQYF
TGTGCCACCAGCAGCCAACTTTTTAACACAGATACGCAGTATTTT
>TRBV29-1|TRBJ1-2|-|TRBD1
CSVDGTGPSIYGYTF
TGCAGCGTCGACGGGACAGGGCCGTCAATTTATGGCTACACCTTC
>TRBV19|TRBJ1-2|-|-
CASTMTPNYGYTF
TGTGCCAGTACCATGACACCGAACTATGGCTACACCTTC
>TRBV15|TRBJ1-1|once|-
CATSGRLNTEAFF
TGTGCCACCAGCGGTAGATTGAACACTGAAGCTTTCTTT
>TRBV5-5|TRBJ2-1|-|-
CASSLLTDEQFF
TGTGCCAGCAGCTTGTTGACTGATGAGCAGTTCTTC
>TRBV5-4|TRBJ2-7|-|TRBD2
CASSRTSGSSSYEQYF
TGTGCCAGCAGCAGGACTAGCGGGAGTAGTTCCTACGAGCAGTACTTC
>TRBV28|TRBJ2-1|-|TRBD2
CASSLPEYRSSGAYNEQFF
TGTGCCAGCAGTTTGCCCGAATACAGGTCTAGCGGGGCATACAATGAGCAGTTCTTC
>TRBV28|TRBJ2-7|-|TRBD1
CASRTNSGTVYEQYF
TGTGCCAGCAGGACCAATTCCGGGACAGTCTACGAGCAGTACTTC
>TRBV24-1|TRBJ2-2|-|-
CATSSRKRTGELFF
TGTGCCACCAGTTCCCGGAAGAGGACCGGGGAGCTGTTTTTT
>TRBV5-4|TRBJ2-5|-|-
CASGLSQETQYF
TGTGCCAGCGGGCTATCCCAAGAGACCCAGTACTTC
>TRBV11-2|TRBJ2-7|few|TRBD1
CASSLSGTATYEQYF
TGTGCCAGCAGCTTATCTGGGACAGCGACTTACGAGCAGTACTTC
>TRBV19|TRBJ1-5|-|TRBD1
CASRDRGYSNQPQHF
TGTGCCAGCCGGGACAGGGGCTATAGCAATCAGCCCCAGCATTTT
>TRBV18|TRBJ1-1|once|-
CASSTAATEAFF
TGTGCCAGCTCTACGGCGGCAACTGAAGCTTTCTTT
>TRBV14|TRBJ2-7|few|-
CASSQGRWEQYF
TGTGCCAGCAGCCAAGGGAGATGGGAGCAGTACTTC
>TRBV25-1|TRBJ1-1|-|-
CASSAGRGWTEAFF
TGTGCCAGCAGTGCGGGACGGGGGTGGACTGAAGCTTTCTTT
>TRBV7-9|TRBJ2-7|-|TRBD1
CASSLFGTGLGEQYF
TGTGCCAGCAGCTTATTTGGGACAGGCCTAGGCGAGCAGTACTTC
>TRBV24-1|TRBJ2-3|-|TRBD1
CATSDSGQIDTQYF
TGTGCCACCAGTGATTCGGGACAGATCGATACGCAGTATTTT
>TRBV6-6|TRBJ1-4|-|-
CASSFAESEKLFF
TGTGCCAGCAGTTTTGCAGAAAGTGAAAAACTGTTTTTT
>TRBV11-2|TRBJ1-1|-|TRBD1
CASSTRAGGNTEAFF
TGTGCCAGCAGCACCCGGGCAGGGGGTAACACTGAAGCTTTCTTT
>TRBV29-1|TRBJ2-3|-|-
CSVEEGRQGPTDTQYF
TGCAGCGTTGAAGAGGGCCGCCAGGGCCCCACAGATACGCAGTATTTT
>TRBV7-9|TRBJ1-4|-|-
CASSTTEDEKLFF
TGTGCCAGCAGCACGACAGAGGATGAAAAACTGTTTTTT
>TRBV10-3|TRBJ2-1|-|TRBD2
CAPRGREAYNEQFF
TGTGCCCCCCGGGGGCGGGAGGCCTACAATGAGCAGTTCTTC
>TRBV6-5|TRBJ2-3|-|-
CASSYAGNTDTQYF
TGTGCCAGCAGTTACGCAGGGAACACAGATACGCAGTATTTT
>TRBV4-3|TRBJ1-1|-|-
CASSPTRGTEAFF
TGCGCCAGCAGCCCTACAAGGGGGACTGAAGCTTTCTTT
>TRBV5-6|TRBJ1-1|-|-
CASSLSLGVGEAFF
TGTGCCAGCAGCTTGTCCCTAGGAGTAGGTGAAGCTTTCTTT